Listed below are T cell receptor beta chains from one sample, sequenced in a study of blood T cells in healthy people across ages. TCRdb re-called the 5' RACE reads with MiXCR, one entry per CDR3 protein. Of fewer than 950,000 distinct CDR3 sequences listed, under 40% are singletons. Sample: blood. Source of these receptors: a young man in good health. The CDR3 runs from the conserved cysteine through the conserved F or W. A D gene is named only where the DNA matches it firmly. Expanded clones are given a class, and other clones once, few, many or no size at all.

TRBV7-8,TRBJ2-7,NA,TRBD1,CASSSDPRQGGGRYEQYF,TGTGCCAGCAGCTCCGACCCACGACAGGGGGGGGGTAGATACGAGCAGTACTTC
TRBV29-1,TRBJ1-1,few,NA,CSVGGDWLVAEAFF,TGCAGCGTCGGGGGGGATTGGTTGGTCGCTGAAGCTTTCTTT
TRBV12-3/TRBV12-4,TRBJ2-5,few,NA,CASSVAGGLETQYF,TGTGCCAGCAGTGTAGCAGGAGGTTTGGAGACCCAGTACTTC
TRBV20-1,TRBJ1-6,few,NA,CSATSGQYDSPLHF,TGCAGTGCTACATCTGGACAGTATGATTCACCCCTCCACTTT
TRBV7-2,TRBJ1-2,NA,TRBD1,CASSSMGQSNYGYTF,TGTGCCAGCAGTAGTATGGGACAGTCTAACTATGGCTACACCTTC
TRBV29-1,TRBJ2-3,many,NA,CSVEDQAGYGDTQYF,TGCAGCGTTGAAGATCAGGCAGGGTACGGGGATACGCAGTATTTT
TRBV24-1,TRBJ2-5,NA,TRBD1,CATSDPGTGSETQYF,TGTGCCACCAGTGATCCTGGGACAGGGAGCGAGACCCAGTACTTC
TRBV20-1,TRBJ2-7,NA,NA,CSASREGQGLEQYF,TGCAGTGCTTCGCGTGAGGGTCAGGGTCTCGAGCAGTACTTC
TRBV4-3,TRBJ2-1,NA,NA,CASSRGEWELREYQETQFF,TGCGCCAGCAGCCGGGGGGAATGGGAGTTGAGAGAGTACCAAGAGACCCAGTTCTTC
TRBV6-2/TRBV6-3,TRBJ2-7,NA,NA,CASSKGRGPFSNEQYF,TGTGCCAGCAGCAAGGGACGGGGCCCATTCTCCAATGAGCAGTACTTC
TRBV3-1,TRBJ1-5,NA,NA,CASSQGHLSNQPQHF,TGTGCCAGCAGCCAAGGACATCTTAGCAATCAGCCCCAGCATTTT
TRBV20-1,TRBJ2-7,NA,TRBD1,CSAEGDGTDYEQYF,TGCAGTGCTGAAGGGGATGGGACAGATTACGAGCAGTACTTC
TRBV27,TRBJ2-5,many,NA,CASSSLVNLPGTQYF,TGTGCCAGCAGTTCACTCGTAAACCTCCCGGGGACCCAGTACTTC
TRBV12-3/TRBV12-4,TRBJ1-6,NA,TRBD1,CASKYGTGNSPLHF,TGCGCCAGCAAATATGGGACAGGGAATTCACCCCTCCACTTT
TRBV7-2,TRBJ1-1,once,NA,CASSFKRGEAEAFF,TGTGCCAGCAGCTTCAAAAGGGGGGAAGCTGAAGCTTTCTTT
TRBV20-1,TRBJ2-7,NA,NA,CSARYKYNEQYF,TGCAGTGCTAGATACAAGTACAATGAGCAGTACTTC
TRBV20-1,TRBJ2-3,NA,NA,CSARVTFSTDTQYF,TGCAGTGCTAGAGTGACATTTAGCACAGATACGCAGTATTTT